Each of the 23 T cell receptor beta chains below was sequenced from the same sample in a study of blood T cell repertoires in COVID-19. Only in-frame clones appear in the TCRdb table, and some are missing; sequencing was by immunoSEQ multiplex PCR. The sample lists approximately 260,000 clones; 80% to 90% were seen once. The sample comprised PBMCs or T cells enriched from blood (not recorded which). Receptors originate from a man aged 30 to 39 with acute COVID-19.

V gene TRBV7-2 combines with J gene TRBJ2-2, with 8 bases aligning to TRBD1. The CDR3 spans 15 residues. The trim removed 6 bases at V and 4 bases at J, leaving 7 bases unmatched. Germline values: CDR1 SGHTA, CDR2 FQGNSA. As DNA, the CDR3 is TGTGCCAGCAGATCCCAGGGGGCGGTCACCGGGGAGCTGTTTTTT. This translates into CASRSQGAVTGELFF.

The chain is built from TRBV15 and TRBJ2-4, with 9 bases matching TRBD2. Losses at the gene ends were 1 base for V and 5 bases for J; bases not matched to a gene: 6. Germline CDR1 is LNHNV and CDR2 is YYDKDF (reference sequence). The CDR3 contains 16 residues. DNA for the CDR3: TGTGCCACCAGCAGAGCGCGGGGGGGAACCGAAAACATTCAGTACTTC. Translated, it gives CATSRARGGTENIQYF.

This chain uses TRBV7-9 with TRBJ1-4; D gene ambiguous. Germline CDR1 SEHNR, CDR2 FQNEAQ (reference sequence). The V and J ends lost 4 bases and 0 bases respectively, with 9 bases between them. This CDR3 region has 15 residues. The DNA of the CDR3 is TGTGCCAGCAGCTCCTACAGAGCAACTAATGAAAAACTGTTTTTT. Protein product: CASSSYRATNEKLFF.

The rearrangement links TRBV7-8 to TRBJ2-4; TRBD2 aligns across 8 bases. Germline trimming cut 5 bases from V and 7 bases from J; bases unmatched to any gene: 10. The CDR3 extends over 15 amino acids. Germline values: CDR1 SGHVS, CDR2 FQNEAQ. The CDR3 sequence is CASSNVAGQGNIQYF. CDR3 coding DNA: TGTGCCAGCAGCAACGTAGCGGGGCAGGGCAACATTCAGTACTTC.

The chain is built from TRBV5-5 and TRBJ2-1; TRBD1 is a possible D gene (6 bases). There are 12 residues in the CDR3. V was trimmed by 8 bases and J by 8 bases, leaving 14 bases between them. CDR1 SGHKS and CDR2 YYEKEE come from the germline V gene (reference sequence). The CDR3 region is CASNREKYEQFF. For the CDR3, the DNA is TGTGCCAGTAACAGGGAGAAATATGAGCAGTTCTTC. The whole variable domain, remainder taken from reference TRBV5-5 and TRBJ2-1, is DAGVTQSPTHLIKTRGQQVTLRCSPISGHKSVSWYQQVLGQGPQFIFQYYEKEERGRGNFPDRFSARQFPNYSSELNVNALLLGDSALYLCASNREKYEQFFGPGTRLTVL.

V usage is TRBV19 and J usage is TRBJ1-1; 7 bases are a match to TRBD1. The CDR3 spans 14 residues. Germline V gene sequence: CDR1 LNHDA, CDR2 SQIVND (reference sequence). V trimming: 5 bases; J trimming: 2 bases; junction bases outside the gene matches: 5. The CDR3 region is CASSPQGDNTEAFF. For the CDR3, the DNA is TGTGCCAGTAGTCCGCAGGGGGATAACACTGAAGCTTTCTTT.

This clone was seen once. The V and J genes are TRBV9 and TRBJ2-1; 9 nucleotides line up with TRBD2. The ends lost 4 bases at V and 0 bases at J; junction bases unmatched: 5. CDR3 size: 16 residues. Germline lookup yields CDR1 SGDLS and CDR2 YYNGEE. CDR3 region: CASSPTLAGSYNEQFF. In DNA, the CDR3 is TGTGCCAGCAGCCCGACACTAGCGGGCTCCTACAATGAGCAGTTCTTC.

CDR3 residues: CSASGLAGGLNTGELFF. The CDR3 DNA sequence: TGCAGTGCTAGTGGGCTAGCGGGGGGGCTGAACACCGGGGAGCTGTTTTTT. The gene calls are TRBV20-1 and TRBJ2-2; 12 nucleotides match TRBD2. The trim removed 3 bases at V and 1 base at J, leaving 6 bases unmatched. The CDR3 extends over 17 amino acids. Germline-derived CDR1 and CDR2 are DFQATT and SNEGSKA (reference sequence).

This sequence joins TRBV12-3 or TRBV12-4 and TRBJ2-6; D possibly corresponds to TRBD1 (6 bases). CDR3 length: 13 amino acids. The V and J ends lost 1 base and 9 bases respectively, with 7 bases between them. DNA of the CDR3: TGTGCCAGCAGTTTAGAACAGGGCAACGTCCTGACTTTC. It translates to CASSLEQGNVLTF.

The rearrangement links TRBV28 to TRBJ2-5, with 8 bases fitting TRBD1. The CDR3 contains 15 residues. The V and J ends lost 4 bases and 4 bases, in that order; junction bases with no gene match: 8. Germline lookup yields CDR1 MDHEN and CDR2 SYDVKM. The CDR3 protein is CASSSLGTGRETQYF. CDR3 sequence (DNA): TGTGCCAGCAGTTCCCTCGGGACAGGTAGAGAGACCCAGTACTTC.

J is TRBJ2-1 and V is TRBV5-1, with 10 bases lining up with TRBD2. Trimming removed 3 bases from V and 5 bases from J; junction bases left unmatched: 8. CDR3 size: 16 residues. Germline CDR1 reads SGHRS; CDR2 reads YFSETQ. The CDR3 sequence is CASSSQGSGGNNEQFF. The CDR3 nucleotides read TGCGCCAGCAGCTCCCAGGGTAGCGGGGGGAACAATGAGCAGTTCTTC. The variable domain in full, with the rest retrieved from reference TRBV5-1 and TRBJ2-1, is KAGVTQTPRYLIKTRGQQVTLSCSPISGHRSVSWYQQTPGQGLQFLFEYFSETQRNKGNFPGRFSGRQFSNSRSEMNVSTLELGDSALYLCASSSQGSGGNNEQFFGPGTRLTVL.

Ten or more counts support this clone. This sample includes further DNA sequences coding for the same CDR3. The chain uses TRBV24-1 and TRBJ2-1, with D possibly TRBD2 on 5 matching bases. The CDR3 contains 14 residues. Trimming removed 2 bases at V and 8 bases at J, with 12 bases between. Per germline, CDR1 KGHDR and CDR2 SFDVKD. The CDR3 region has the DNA TGTGCCACCAGTGATTCTGGACTCTCGGATGAGCAGTTCTTC. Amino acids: CATSDSGLSDEQFF.

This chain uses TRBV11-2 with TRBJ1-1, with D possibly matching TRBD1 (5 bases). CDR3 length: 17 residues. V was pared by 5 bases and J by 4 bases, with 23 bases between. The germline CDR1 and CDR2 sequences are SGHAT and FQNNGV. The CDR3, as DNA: TGTGCCAGCAGCAGGGAGAAGTGGGGGGTCGGGACCACTGAAGCTTTCTTT. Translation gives CASSREKWGVGTTEAFF.

The CDR3 sequence is CASSYDYGQAHTEAFF. In DNA form, the CDR3 reads TGTGCCAGCAGTTACGATTATGGACAGGCTCACACTGAAGCTTTCTTT. This chain uses TRBV6-5 with TRBJ1-1; 7 nucleotides line up with TRBD1. In germline, CDR1 is MNHEY, CDR2 SVGAGI. The J segment lost 3 bases and the V segment lost 2 bases, leaving 9 bases of the junction unmatched. CDR3 length: 16 amino acids.

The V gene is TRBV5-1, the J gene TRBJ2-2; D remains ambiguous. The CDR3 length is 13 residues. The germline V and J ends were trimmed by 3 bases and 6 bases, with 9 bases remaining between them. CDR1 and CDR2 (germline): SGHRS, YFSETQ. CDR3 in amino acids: CASSYNGPGELFF. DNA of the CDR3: TGCGCCAGCAGCTACAATGGTCCCGGGGAGCTGTTTTTT.

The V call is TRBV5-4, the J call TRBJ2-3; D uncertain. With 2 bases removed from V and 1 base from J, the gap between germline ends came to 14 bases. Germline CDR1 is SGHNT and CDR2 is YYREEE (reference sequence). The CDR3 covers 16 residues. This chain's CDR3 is CASSFTKERRTDTQYF. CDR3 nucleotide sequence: TGTGCCAGCAGCTTCACCAAGGAGCGACGCACAGATACGCAGTATTTT.

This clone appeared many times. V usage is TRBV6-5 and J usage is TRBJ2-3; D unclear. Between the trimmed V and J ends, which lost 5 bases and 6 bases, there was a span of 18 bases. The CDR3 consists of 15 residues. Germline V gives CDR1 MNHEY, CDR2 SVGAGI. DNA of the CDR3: TGTGCCAGCAGTCAGACCCAGGCCCCCGCGGATACGCAGTATTTT. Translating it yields CASSQTQAPADTQYF.

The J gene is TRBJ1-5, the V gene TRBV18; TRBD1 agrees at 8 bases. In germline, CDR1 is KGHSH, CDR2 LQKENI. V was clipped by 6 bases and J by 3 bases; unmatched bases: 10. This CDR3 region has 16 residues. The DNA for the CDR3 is TGTGCCAGCTCGCTAAACGACAGGGGTTACAATCAGCCCCAGCATTTT. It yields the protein CASSLNDRGYNQPQHF.

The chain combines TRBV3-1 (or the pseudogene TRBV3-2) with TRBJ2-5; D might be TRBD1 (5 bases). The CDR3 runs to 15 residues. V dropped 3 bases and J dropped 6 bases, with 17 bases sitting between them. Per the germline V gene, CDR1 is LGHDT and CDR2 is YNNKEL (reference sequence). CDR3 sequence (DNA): TGTGCCAGCAGCCAGCCCCAGGGCGGAAGGAAGACCCAGTACTTC. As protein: CASSQPQGGRKTQYF.

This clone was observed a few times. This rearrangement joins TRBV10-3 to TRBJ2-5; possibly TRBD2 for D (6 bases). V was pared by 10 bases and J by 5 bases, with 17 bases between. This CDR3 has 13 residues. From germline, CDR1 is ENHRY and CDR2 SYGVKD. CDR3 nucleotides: TGTGCCAGCGGGACTCCTAACCGGGAGACCCAGTACTTC. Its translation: CASGTPNRETQYF.

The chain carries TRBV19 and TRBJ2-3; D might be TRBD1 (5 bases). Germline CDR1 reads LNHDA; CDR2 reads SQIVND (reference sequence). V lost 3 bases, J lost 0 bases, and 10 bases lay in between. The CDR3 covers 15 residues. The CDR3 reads CASSMGPISTDTQYF. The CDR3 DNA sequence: TGTGCCAGTAGTATGGGGCCAATCAGCACAGATACGCAGTATTTT.

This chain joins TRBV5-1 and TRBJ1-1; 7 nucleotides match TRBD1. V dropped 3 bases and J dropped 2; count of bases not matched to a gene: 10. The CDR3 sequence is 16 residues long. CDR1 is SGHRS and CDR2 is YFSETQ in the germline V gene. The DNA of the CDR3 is TGCGCCAGCAGCTCAGGGCAGGGGGTAATCAACACTGAAGCTTTCTTT. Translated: CASSSGQGVINTEAFF.

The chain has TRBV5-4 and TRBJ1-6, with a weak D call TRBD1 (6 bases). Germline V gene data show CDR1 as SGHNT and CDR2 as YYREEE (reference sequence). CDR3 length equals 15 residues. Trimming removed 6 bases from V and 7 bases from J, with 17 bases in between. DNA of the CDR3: TGTGCCAGCACCCTCCTAGACAGGAGCAATTCACCCCTCCACTTT. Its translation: CASTLLDRSNSPLHF.